This TCR beta chain was identified during a study of T cells after yellow fever vaccination. Study-wide background: Fractions low in cell number were prepared with SMART-Seq v4 Ultra Low Input. Broader study findings: High-abundance clonotypes from the bulk population could contaminate FACS-sorted repertoires.

TCRdb fed the 5' RACE reads into MiXCR, producing one record per CDR3 protein. Among around 330,000 distinct CDR3 sequences listed, 3.6% were seen once. This clonotype has ten or more counts. Its antigen is undetermined. Sequencing used PBMCs, obtained on the day of the yellow fever booster vaccination. The TCR sequence derives from a young man who received the YFV17D yellow fever vaccine.

CDR3 in amino acids: CASSDRIADSPLHF. In DNA, the CDR3 is TGTGCCAGCAGCGACCGAATAGCCGATTCACCCCTCCACTTT. The J gene is TRBJ1-6, the V gene TRBV9; D gene uncertain. Germline V gives CDR1 SGDLS, CDR2 YYNGEE. CDR3 length: 14 amino acids. V shed 3 bases and J shed 8 bases, with 12 bases lying between them.